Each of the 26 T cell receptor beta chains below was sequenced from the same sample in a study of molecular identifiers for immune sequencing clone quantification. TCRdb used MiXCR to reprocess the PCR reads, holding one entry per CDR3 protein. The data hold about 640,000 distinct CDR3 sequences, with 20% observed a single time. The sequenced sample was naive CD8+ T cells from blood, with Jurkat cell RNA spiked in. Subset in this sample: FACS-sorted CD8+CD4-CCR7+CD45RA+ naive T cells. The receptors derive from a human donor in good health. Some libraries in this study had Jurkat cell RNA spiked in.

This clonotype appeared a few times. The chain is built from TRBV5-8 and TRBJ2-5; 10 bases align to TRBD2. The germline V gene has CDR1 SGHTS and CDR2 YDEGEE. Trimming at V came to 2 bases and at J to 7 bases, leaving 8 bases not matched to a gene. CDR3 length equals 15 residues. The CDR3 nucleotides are TGTGCCAGCAGCTTCTCTCCTAGCGGGGGAGGGACCCAGTACTTC. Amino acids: CASSFSPSGGGTQYF.

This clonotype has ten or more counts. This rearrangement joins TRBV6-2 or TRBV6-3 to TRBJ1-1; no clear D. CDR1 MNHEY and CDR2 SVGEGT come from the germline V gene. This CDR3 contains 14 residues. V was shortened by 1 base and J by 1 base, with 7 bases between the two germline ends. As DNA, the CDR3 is TGTGCCAGCAGTTACTTTCTGGGGAACACTGAAGCTTTCTTT. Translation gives CASSYFLGNTEAFF.

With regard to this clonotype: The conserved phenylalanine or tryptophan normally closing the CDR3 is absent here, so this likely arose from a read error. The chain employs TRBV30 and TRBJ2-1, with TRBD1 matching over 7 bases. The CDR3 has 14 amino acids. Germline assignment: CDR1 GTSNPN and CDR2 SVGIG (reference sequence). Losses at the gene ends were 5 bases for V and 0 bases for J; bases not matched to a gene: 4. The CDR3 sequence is CAWVQGSSYNEQFL. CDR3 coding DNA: TGTGCCTGGGTACAGGGGAGCTCCTACAATGAGCAGTTCCTC.

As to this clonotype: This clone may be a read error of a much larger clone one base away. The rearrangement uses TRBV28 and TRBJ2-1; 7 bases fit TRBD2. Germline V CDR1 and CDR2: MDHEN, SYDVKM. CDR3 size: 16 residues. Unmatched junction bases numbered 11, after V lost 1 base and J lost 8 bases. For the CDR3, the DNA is TGTGCCAGCAGTTTATACTTTAGCGGGTGGGCCGATGAGCAGTTCTTC. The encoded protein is CASSLYFSGWADEQFF.

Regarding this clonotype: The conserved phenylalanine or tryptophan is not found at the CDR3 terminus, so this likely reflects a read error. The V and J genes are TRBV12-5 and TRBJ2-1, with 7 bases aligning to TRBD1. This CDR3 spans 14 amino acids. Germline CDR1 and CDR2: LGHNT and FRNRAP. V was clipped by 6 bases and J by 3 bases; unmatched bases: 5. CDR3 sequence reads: CASGTGTDYNEQFS. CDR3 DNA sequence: TGTGCTAGTGGCACCGGGACAGACTACAATGAGCAGTTCTCC.

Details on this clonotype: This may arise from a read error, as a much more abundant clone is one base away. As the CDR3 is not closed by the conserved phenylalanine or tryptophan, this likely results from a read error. The CDR3 sequence: CASSLAIPGGPQHS. The CDR3 nucleotides are TGTGCCAGCAGCTTAGCCATCCCTGGTGGGCCCCAGCATTCT. This chain connects TRBV7-9 to TRBJ1-5, with D unclear. The ends were cut back, 0 bases at V and 9 bases at J, with 12 bases in the middle. This CDR3 is built from 14 residues. CDR1 and CDR2 (germline): SEHNR, FQNEAQ (reference sequence).

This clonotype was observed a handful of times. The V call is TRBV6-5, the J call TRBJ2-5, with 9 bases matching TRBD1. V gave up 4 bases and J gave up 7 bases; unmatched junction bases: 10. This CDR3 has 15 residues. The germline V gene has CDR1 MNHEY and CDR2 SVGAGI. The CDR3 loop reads CASSLGQGPAGTQYF. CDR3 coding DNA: TGTGCCAGCAGTTTAGGACAGGGGCCCGCGGGGACCCAGTACTTC.

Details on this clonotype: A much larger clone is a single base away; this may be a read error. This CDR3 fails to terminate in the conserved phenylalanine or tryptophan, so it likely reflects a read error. In DNA, the CDR3 is TGTGCCAGTAGTGTTGCCGTCGGGCCAGACTATGGCTACACCATC. Residues: CASSVAVGPDYGYTI. This sequence joins TRBV19 and TRBJ1-2, with unresolved D. Germline V gene lookup returns CDR1 LNHDA and CDR2 SQIVND (reference sequence). The V end lost 5 bases, the J end lost 3 bases, and 16 bases lay between the germline ends. This CDR3 contains 15 residues.

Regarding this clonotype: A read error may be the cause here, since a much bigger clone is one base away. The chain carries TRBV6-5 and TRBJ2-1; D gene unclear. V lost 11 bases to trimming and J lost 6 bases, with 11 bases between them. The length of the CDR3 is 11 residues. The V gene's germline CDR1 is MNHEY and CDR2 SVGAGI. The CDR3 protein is CAGTQGNEQFF. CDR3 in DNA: TGTGCCGGCACCCAAGGCAATGAGCAGTTCTTC.

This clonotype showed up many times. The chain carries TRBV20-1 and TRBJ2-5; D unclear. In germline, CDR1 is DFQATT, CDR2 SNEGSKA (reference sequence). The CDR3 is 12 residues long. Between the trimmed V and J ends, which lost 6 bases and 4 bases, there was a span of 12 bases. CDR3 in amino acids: CSASHRAETQYF. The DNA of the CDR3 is TGCAGTGCCAGCCATAGGGCAGAGACCCAGTACTTC.

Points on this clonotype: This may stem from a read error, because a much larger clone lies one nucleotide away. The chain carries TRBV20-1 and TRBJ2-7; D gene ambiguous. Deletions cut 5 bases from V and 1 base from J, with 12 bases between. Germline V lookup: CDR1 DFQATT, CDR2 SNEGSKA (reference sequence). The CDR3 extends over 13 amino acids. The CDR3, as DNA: TGCAGTGCTTGGAGTGGCCATTCCTACGAGCAGTACTTC. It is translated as CSAWSGHSYEQYF.

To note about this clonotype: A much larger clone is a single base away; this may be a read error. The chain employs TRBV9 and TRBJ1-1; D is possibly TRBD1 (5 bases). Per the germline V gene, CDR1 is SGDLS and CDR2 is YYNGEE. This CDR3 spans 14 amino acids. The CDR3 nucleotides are TGTGCCAGCAGCCTCACGGGGGAGTACACTGAAGCTTCCTTT. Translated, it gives CASSLTGEYTEASF.

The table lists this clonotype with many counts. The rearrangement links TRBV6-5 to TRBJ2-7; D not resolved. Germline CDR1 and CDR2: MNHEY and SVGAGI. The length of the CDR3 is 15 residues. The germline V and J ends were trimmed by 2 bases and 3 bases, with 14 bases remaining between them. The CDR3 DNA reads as TGTGCCAGCAGTTACCCGACGGGCGGAAACTACGAGCAGTACTTC. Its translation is CASSYPTGGNYEQYF.

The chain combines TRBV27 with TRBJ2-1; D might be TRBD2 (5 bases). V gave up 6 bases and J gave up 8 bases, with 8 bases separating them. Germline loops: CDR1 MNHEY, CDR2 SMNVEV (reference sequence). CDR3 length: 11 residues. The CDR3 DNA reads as TGTGCCAGCAGCCGGGGTTATGAGCAGTTCTTC. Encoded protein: CASSRGYEQFF.

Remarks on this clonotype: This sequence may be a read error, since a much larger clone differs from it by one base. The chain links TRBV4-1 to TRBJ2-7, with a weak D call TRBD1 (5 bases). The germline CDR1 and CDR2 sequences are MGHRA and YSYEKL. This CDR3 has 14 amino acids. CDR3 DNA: TGCGCCAGCAGCCAAGATAAGGGGCCCTACGGGCAGTACTTC. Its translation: CASSQDKGPYGQYF.

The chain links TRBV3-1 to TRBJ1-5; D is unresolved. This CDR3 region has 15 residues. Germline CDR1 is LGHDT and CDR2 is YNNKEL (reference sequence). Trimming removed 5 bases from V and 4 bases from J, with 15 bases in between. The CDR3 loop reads CASSLGWNLNQPQHF. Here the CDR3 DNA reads TGTGCCAGCAGCTTGGGTTGGAACTTGAATCAGCCCCAGCATTTT.

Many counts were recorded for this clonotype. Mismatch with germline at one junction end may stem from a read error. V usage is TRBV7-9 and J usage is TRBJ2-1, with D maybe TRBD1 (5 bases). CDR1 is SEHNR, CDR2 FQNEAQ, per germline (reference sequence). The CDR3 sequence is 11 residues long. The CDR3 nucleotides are TGTGCCAGCAGCTTCGGACATCCCCCCCTCTTC. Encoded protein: CASSFGHPPLF. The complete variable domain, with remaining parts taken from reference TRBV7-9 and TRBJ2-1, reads DTGVSQNPRHKITKRGQNVTFRCDPISEHNRLYWYRQTLGQGPEFLTYFQNEAQLEKSRLLSDRFSAERPKGSFSTLEIQRTEQGDSAMYLCASSFGHPPLFGPGTRLTVL.

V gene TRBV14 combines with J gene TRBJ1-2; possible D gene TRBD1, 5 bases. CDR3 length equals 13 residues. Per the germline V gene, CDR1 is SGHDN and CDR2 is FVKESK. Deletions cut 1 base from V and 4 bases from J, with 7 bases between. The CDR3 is CASSQGGTYGYTF. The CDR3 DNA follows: TGTGCCAGCAGCCAAGGAGGGACCTATGGCTACACCTTC.

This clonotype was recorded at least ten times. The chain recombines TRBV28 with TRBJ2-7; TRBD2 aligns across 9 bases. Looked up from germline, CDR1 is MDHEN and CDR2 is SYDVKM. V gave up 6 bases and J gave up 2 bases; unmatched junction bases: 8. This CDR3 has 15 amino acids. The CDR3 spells CASSPGAGGPYEQYF. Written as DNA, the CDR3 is TGTGCCAGCAGCCCGGGGGCGGGAGGGCCCTACGAGCAGTACTTC.

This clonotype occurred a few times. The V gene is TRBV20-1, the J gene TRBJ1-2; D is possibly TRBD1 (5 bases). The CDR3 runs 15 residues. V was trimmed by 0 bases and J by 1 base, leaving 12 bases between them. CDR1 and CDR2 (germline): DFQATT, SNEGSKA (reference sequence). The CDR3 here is CSARDKAGYNYGYTF. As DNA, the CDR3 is TGCAGTGCTAGAGATAAGGCAGGGTATAACTATGGCTACACCTTC.

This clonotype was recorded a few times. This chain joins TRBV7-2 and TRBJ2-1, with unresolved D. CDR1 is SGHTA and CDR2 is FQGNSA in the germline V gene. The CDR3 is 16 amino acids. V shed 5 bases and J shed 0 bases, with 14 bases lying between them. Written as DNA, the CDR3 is TGTGCCAGCAGCCCTGGGCTCCTAAGCTCCTACAATGAGCAGTTCTTC. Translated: CASSPGLLSSYNEQFF.

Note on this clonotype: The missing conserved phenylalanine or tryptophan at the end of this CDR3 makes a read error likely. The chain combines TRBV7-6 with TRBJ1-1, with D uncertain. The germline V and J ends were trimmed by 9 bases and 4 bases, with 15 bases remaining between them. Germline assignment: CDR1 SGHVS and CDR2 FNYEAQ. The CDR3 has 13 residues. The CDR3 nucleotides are TGTGCCAGTACCGACGTTTGGGCCACTGAAGCTTTCTCT. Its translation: CASTDVWATEAFS.

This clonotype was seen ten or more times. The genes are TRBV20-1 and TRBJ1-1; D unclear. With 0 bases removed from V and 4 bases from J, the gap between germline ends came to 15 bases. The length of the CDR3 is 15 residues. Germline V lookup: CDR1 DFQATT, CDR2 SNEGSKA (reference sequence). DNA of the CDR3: TGCAGTGCTAGAGATCTGGCACAGCCACCCACTGAAGCTTTCTTT. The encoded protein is CSARDLAQPPTEAFF.

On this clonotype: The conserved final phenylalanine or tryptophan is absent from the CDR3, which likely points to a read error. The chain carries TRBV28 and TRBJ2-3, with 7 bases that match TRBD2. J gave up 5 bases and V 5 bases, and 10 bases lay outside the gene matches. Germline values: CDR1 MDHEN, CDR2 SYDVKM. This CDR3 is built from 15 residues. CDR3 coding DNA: TGTGCCAGCAGTACTTGGACTAGGGGTATAGATACGCAGTATTGT. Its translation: CASSTWTRGIDTQYC.

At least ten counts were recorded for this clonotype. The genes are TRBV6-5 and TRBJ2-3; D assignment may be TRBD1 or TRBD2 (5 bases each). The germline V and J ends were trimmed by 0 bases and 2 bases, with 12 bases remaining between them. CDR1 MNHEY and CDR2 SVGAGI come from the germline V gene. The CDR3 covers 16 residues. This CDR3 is CASSYSSEQVTDTQYF. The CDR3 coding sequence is TGTGCCAGCAGTTACTCTAGCGAACAGGTCACAGATACGCAGTATTTT.

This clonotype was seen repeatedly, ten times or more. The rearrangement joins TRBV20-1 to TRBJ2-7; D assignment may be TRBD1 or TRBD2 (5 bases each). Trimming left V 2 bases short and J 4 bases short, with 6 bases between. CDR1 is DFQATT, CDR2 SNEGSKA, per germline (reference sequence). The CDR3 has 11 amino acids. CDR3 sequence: CSARWGYEQYF. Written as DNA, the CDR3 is TGCAGTGCTAGATGGGGGTACGAGCAGTACTTC.